Listed below are T cell receptor beta chains from one sample, sequenced in a study of cytomegalovirus exposure and HLA in healthy donors. Clones were read by immunoSEQ multiplex PCR, and TCRdb kept only the in-frame ones, dropping some. The data contain fewer than 150,000 clones, roughly 80% of them seen just once; the ten biggest clones take up more than 8%. Material for sequencing was PBMCs. These receptors originate from a female donor in good health and CMV-seropositive. Both conserved end residues are trimmed from each CDR3.

TRBV6-5	TRBJ2-1	ASNSQTGLNEQF
TRBV19	TRBJ2-5	ASSMEGAQETQY
TRBV5-4	TRBJ1-2	ASSLAGGRLPNYGYT
TRBV7-2	TRBJ2-1	ASSLGLANEQF
TRBV5-1	TRBJ2-3	ASSLSGGSSTTDTQY
TRBV7-2	TRBJ2-7	ASSSTATYEQY
TRBV6-5	TRBJ1-3	ASSPSRASGNTIY
TRBV29-1	TRBJ2-1	SVGGASSYNEQF
TRBV2	TRBJ2-7	ASSEGVNEQY
TRBV25-1	TRBJ1-5	ASSYTAFSNQPQH
TRBV18	TRBJ2-7	ASSPDQQSYEQY
TRBV7-2	TRBJ2-1	ASRRGLYNEQF
TRBV28	TRBJ1-5	ASFDRVRRQPQH
TRBV2	TRBJ2-7	ASSDPGGSYEQY
TRBV6-5	TRBJ1-2	ASSAYSNLGYT
TRBV12-5	TRBJ1-2	ASGPTDRGYGYT
TRBV6-5	TRBJ1-2	ASSYSRTGGGYGYT
TRBV4-1	TRBJ2-3	ASSQAVNIRTDTQY
TRBV30	TRBJ1-6	AWSQGANSSPLH
TRBV19	TRBJ1-6	ATLDIYGNSPLH
TRBV6-1	TRBJ1-5	ASSLRGLGQPQH
TRBV6-5	TRBJ1-5	ASSPDRIQPQH
TRBV23-1	TRBJ1-6	ASSHSIPQTNSGVYNSPLH
TRBV7-9	TRBJ2-5	ASSFGETQY
TRBV30	TRBJ2-1	AWSRLAHEQF
TRBV6-6	TRBJ1-4	ASSAPGQGNEKLF
TRBV2	TRBJ1-3	ASVLGASTIY
TRBV30	TRBJ1-4	ACDRMENEKLF
TRBV5-1	TRBJ2-7	ASSSGTGVREQY
TRBV9	TRBJ2-3	ASSSGTSGVTDTQY
TRBV27	TRBJ1-6	ASSETTGVHSPLH
TRBV10-1	TRBJ2-3	ASTRRDGAADTQY
TRBV4-2	TRBJ1-5	ASSQRGGQPQH